Listed below are T cell receptor beta chains from one sample, sequenced in a study of human T cells and chemical hapten exposure. Each CDR3 protein gets one entry after TCRdb re-called the RACE reads with MiXCR. The sample lists 380,000 or so distinct CDR3 sequences; roughly 5% were seen once. The source was whole blood, collected in connection with sensitization to the hapten diphenylcyclopropenone (DPC). These receptor sequences come from a woman aged 45-60 years with alopecia areata. Some clones in this sample may be carry-over from other donors' samples. Both conserved end residues are part of each CDR3. The order of the fields is J gene, clone size, D gene, V gene, CDR3 DNA, CDR3 protein. A D gene is named only where the DNA matches it firmly. Only part of the rows carry a size: once, few, many, or a class if the clone is expanded.

J gene: TRBJ1-1; clone size: many; D gene: .; V gene: TRBV12-3/TRBV12-4; CDR3 DNA: TGTGCCAGCCAGGAGGGCGTGCGCCGGGCTTTCTTT; CDR3 protein: CASQEGVRRAFF
J gene: TRBJ2-3; clone size: many; D gene: TRBD2; V gene: TRBV27; CDR3 DNA: TGTGCCAGCAGTTGGGGGACTAGCGGGGGGAAGCAGTATTTT; CDR3 protein: CASSWGTSGGKQYF
J gene: TRBJ2-7; clone size: .; D gene: TRBD2; V gene: TRBV6-6; CDR3 DNA: TGTGCCAGCAGCCCGGCGGCGGGACTAGCGGGATCCTACGAGCAGTACTTC; CDR3 protein: CASSPAAGLAGSYEQYF
J gene: TRBJ1-1; clone size: many; D gene: TRBD1; V gene: TRBV6-5; CDR3 DNA: TGTGCCAGCAGTTACTTCCCGGGACAGGACCGCACTGAAGCTTTCTTT; CDR3 protein: CASSYFPGQDRTEAFF
J gene: TRBJ1-6; clone size: few; D gene: .; V gene: TRBV5-1; CDR3 DNA: TGCGCCAGCAGCTACAGGGAAAATTCACCCCTCCACTTT; CDR3 protein: CASSYRENSPLHF
J gene: TRBJ2-6; clone size: .; D gene: .; V gene: TRBV24-1; CDR3 DNA: TGTGCCACCCGACGACCCAGATCTGGGGCCAACGTCCTGACTTTC; CDR3 protein: CATRRPRSGANVLTF
J gene: TRBJ2-7; clone size: many; D gene: TRBD1; V gene: TRBV29-1; CDR3 DNA: TGCAGCGTTAGGACAGGGAGGACCTACGAGCAGTACTTC; CDR3 protein: CSVRTGRTYEQYF
J gene: TRBJ2-1; clone size: .; D gene: .; V gene: TRBV20-1; CDR3 DNA: TGCAGTGCTCCCCCGACGGAAAGCTCCTACAATGAGCAGTTCTTC; CDR3 protein: CSAPPTESSYNEQFF
J gene: TRBJ2-1; clone size: many; D gene: .; V gene: TRBV27; CDR3 DNA: TGTGCCAGCAGTTTATCGAGCCACCGCTCCTACAATGAGCAGTTCTTC; CDR3 protein: CASSLSSHRSYNEQFF
J gene: TRBJ2-3; clone size: many; D gene: TRBD1; V gene: TRBV6-1; CDR3 DNA: TGTGCCAGCAGGGTCGACAGGGCAACAGATACGCAGTATTTT; CDR3 protein: CASRVDRATDTQYF
J gene: TRBJ2-7; clone size: .; D gene: TRBD2; V gene: TRBV20-1; CDR3 DNA: TGCAGTGCTAGTAGCGGGGGGCCGTCCTACGAGCAGTACTTC; CDR3 protein: CSASSGGPSYEQYF
J gene: TRBJ1-4; clone size: many; D gene: TRBD1; V gene: TRBV3-1; CDR3 DNA: TGTGCCAGCAGGTTCGGACAGGGGGCGAATGAAAAACTGTTTTTT; CDR3 protein: CASRFGQGANEKLFF
J gene: TRBJ1-2; clone size: .; D gene: TRBD1; V gene: TRBV5-1; CDR3 DNA: TGCGCCAGCAGCTTGGAAACAGGGGAGGGCTACACCTTC; CDR3 protein: CASSLETGEGYTF
J gene: TRBJ1-3; clone size: few; D gene: .; V gene: TRBV28; CDR3 DNA: TGTGCCAGCAGTTTATTGCAGAGGAGGGGAAACACCATATATTTT; CDR3 protein: CASSLLQRRGNTIYF
J gene: TRBJ2-5; clone size: many; D gene: .; V gene: TRBV7-9; CDR3 DNA: TGTGCCAGCAGCCCCGTGACTAGACTTGACGAGACCCAGTACTTC; CDR3 protein: CASSPVTRLDETQYF
J gene: TRBJ2-7; clone size: many; D gene: TRBD2; V gene: TRBV14; CDR3 DNA: TGTGCCAGCAGCCCGCTGGGACTAGCGGGAGTAGACGAGCAGTACTTC; CDR3 protein: CASSPLGLAGVDEQYF
J gene: TRBJ2-7; clone size: few; D gene: .; V gene: TRBV27; CDR3 DNA: TGTGCCAGCAGAACAGGGAGCTCCTACGAGCAGTACTTC; CDR3 protein: CASRTGSSYEQYF
J gene: TRBJ1-1; clone size: many; D gene: .; V gene: TRBV6-5; CDR3 DNA: TGTGCCAGCAGTACCCTCAGGGGTGAAGCTTTCTTT; CDR3 protein: CASSTLRGEAFF
J gene: TRBJ2-1; clone size: .; D gene: .; V gene: TRBV12-3/TRBV12-4; CDR3 DNA: TGTGCCAGCAGTTTAGTGAACGGGCAGGGCGTCTACAATGAGCAGTTCTTC; CDR3 protein: CASSLVNGQGVYNEQFF
J gene: TRBJ1-4; clone size: many; D gene: .; V gene: TRBV5-1; CDR3 DNA: TGCGCCAGCAGCTTAGGGGGGATACTTATTGAAAAACTGTTTTTT; CDR3 protein: CASSLGGILIEKLFF
J gene: TRBJ2-7; clone size: .; D gene: TRBD1; V gene: TRBV9; CDR3 DNA: TGTGCCAGCAGCCCCAGTCCCTGGACAGGGGATAACTACGAGCAGTACTTC; CDR3 protein: CASSPSPWTGDNYEQYF
J gene: TRBJ2-7; clone size: many; D gene: .; V gene: TRBV4-1; CDR3 DNA: TGCGCCAGCAGCCAAGGGTACCTCTCCTACGAGCAGTACTTC; CDR3 protein: CASSQGYLSYEQYF
J gene: TRBJ1-1; clone size: many; D gene: .; V gene: TRBV7-2; CDR3 DNA: TGTGCCAGCAGCTTCGGTGGTAGGTTTGAAGCTTTCTTT; CDR3 protein: CASSFGGRFEAFF
J gene: TRBJ2-1; clone size: .; D gene: .; V gene: TRBV19; CDR3 DNA: TGTGCCAGTAGGGAGCGCCATACGAGCTACAATGAGCAGTTCTTC; CDR3 protein: CASRERHTSYNEQFF
J gene: TRBJ2-7; clone size: many; D gene: .; V gene: TRBV3-1; CDR3 DNA: TGTGCCAGCAGCCAAGCGCACTCGGGTACTCCTGAGCAGTACTTC; CDR3 protein: CASSQAHSGTPEQYF
J gene: TRBJ1-6; clone size: .; D gene: .; V gene: TRBV6-6; CDR3 DNA: TGTGCCAGCACCTTTTTGGACCTTAATTCACCCCTCCACTTT; CDR3 protein: CASTFLDLNSPLHF
J gene: TRBJ2-3; clone size: .; D gene: .; V gene: TRBV4-2; CDR3 DNA: TGTGCCAGCAGCCAAGATCCTGCGCCAGATACGCAGTATTTT; CDR3 protein: CASSQDPAPDTQYF
J gene: TRBJ1-2; clone size: many; D gene: .; V gene: TRBV12-3/TRBV12-4; CDR3 DNA: TGTGCCAGCAGTTTTTCGGGGGACTATGGCTACACCTTC; CDR3 protein: CASSFSGDYGYTF
J gene: TRBJ1-1; clone size: few; D gene: .; V gene: TRBV6-2/TRBV6-3; CDR3 DNA: TGTGCCAGCCGAGCCGTTGGGGGCACTGAAGCTTTCTTT; CDR3 protein: CASRAVGGTEAFF
J gene: TRBJ2-3; clone size: .; D gene: TRBD2; V gene: TRBV10-3; CDR3 DNA: TGTGCCATCAGCGGACTAGCGGGAGTTACGGCAGATACGCAGTATTTT; CDR3 protein: CAISGLAGVTADTQYF
J gene: TRBJ1-1; clone size: many; D gene: .; V gene: TRBV5-4; CDR3 DNA: TGTGCCAGCAAGGCGAGCAACGCGAACACTGAAGCTTTCTTT; CDR3 protein: CASKASNANTEAFF
J gene: TRBJ1-1; clone size: many; D gene: .; V gene: TRBV6-5; CDR3 DNA: TGTGCCAGCAGTTATGGCAGGATGACTGAAGCTTTCTTT; CDR3 protein: CASSYGRMTEAFF
J gene: TRBJ2-3; clone size: many; D gene: TRBD2; V gene: TRBV20-1; CDR3 DNA: TGCGGCGGGACTAGCGGCACAGATACGCAGTATTTT; CDR3 protein: CGGTSGTDTQYF
J gene: TRBJ1-2; clone size: few; D gene: .; V gene: TRBV29-1; CDR3 DNA: TGCAGCGTTGAAGTTCCGGGGGGTTATGGCTACACCTTC; CDR3 protein: CSVEVPGGYGYTF
J gene: TRBJ2-7; clone size: many; D gene: .; V gene: TRBV27; CDR3 DNA: TGTGCCAGCAATCCCGGGACTGGGATGGGTAGGCAGTACTTC; CDR3 protein: CASNPGTGMGRQYF
J gene: TRBJ2-3; clone size: .; D gene: .; V gene: TRBV11-2; CDR3 DNA: TGTGCCAGCAGCGGAGTGAGGGGCAGATATACGCAGTATTTT; CDR3 protein: CASSGVRGRYTQYF
J gene: TRBJ2-6; clone size: many; D gene: .; V gene: TRBV3-1; CDR3 DNA: TGTGCCAGCAGCCAAGGATTGGCCTCTGGGGCCAACGTCCTGACTTTC; CDR3 protein: CASSQGLASGANVLTF
J gene: TRBJ2-7; clone size: few; D gene: TRBD2; V gene: TRBV6-2/TRBV6-3; CDR3 DNA: TGTGCCAGCAGTCCCAGACTAGCGGGGATAACCTACGAGCAGTACTTC; CDR3 protein: CASSPRLAGITYEQYF
J gene: TRBJ1-2; clone size: .; D gene: .; V gene: TRBV4-2; CDR3 DNA: TGTGCCAGCAGCCAACAAAACAGGGCAGACTATGGCTACACCTTC; CDR3 protein: CASSQQNRADYGYTF
J gene: TRBJ1-4; clone size: few; D gene: TRBD1; V gene: TRBV5-4; CDR3 DNA: TGTGCCAGCAGCACGGGACAGGGGGAGAAAAAACTGTTTTTT; CDR3 protein: CASSTGQGEKKLFF
J gene: TRBJ1-1; clone size: many; D gene: TRBD1; V gene: TRBV5-1; CDR3 DNA: TGCGCCAGCAGCTCGGGGGACAGGGGTAAGAACACTGAAGCTTTCTTT; CDR3 protein: CASSSGDRGKNTEAFF